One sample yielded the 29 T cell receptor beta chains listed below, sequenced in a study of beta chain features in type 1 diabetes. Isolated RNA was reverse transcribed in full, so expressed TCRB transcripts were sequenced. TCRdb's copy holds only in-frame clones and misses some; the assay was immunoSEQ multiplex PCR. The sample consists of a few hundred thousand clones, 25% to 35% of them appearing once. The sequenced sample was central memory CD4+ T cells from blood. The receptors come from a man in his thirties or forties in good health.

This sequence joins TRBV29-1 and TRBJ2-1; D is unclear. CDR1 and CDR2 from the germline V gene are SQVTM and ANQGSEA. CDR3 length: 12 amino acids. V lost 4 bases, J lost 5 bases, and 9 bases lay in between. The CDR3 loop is CSVGNGHNEQFF. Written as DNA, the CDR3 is TGCAGCGTTGGAAACGGACACAATGAGCAGTTCTTC.

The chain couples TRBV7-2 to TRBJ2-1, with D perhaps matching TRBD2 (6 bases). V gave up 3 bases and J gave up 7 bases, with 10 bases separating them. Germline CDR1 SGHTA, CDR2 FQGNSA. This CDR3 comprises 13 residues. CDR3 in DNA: TGTGCCAGCAGCTTCGGCGGGGAGAATGAGCAGTTCTTC. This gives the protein CASSFGGENEQFF.

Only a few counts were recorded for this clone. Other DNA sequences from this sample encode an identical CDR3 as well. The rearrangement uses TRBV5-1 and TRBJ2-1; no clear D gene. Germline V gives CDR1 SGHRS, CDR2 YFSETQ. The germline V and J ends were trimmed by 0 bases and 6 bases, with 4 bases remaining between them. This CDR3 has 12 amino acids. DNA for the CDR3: TGCGCCAGCAGCTTGGTACTCAATGAGCAGTTCTTC. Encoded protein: CASSLVLNEQFF.

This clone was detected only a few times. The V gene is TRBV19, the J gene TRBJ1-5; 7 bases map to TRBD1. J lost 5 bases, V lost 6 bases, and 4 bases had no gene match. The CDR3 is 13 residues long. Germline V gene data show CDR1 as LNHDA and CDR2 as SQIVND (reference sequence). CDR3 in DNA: TGTGCCAGTAGCTCAGGGGGTGATCAGCCCCAGCATTTT. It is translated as CASSSGGDQPQHF.

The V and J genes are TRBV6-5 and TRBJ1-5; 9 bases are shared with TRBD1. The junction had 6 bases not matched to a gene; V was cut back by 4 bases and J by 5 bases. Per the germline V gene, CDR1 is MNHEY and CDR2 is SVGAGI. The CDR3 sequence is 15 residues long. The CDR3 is CASSSDRGADQPQHF. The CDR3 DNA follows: TGTGCCAGCAGTTCGGACAGGGGCGCGGATCAGCCCCAGCATTTT.

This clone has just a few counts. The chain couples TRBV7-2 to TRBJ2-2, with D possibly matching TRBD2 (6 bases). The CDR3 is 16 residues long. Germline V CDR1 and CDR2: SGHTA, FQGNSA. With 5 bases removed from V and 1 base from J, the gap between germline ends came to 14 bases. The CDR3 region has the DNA TGTGCCAGCAGCAAAGCTAGGCGGGAGAACACCGGGGAGCTGTTTTTT. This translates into CASSKARRENTGELFF. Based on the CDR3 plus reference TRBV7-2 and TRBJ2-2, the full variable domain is GAGVSQSPSNKVTEKGKDVELRCDPISGHTALYWYRQSLGQGLEFLIYFQGNSAPDKSGLPSDRFSAERTGGSVSTLTIQRTQQEDSAVYLCASSKARRENTGELFFGEGSRLTVL.

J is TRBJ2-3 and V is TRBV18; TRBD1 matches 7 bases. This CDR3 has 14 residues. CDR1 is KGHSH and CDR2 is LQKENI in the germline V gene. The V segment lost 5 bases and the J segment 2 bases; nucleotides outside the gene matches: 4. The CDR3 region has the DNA TGTGCCAGCTCAAGGGGGCCGGACACAGATACGCAGTATTTT. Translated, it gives CASSRGPDTDTQYF.

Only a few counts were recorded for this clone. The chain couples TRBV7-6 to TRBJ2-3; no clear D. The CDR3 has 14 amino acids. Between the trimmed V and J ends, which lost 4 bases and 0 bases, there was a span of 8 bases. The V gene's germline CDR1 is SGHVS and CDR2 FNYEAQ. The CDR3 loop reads CASSSRSSTDTQYF. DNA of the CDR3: TGTGCCAGCAGCTCCCGTAGTAGCACAGATACGCAGTATTTT. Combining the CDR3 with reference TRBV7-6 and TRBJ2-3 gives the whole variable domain GAGVSQSPRYKVTKRGQDVALRCDPISGHVSLYWYRQALGQGPEFLTYFNYEAQQDKSGLPNDRFSAERPEGSISTLTIQRTEQRDSAMYRCASSSRSSTDTQYFGPGTRLTVL.

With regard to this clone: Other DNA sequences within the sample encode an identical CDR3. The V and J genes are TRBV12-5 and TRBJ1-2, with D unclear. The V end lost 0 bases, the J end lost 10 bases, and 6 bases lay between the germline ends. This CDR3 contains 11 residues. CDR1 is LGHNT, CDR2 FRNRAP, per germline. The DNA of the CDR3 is TGTGCTAGTGGTTTGGTAACGGTCTACACCTTC. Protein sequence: CASGLVTVYTF. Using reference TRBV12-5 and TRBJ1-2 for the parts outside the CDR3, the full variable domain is DARVTQTPRHKVTEMGQEVTMRCQPILGHNTVFWYRQTMMQGLELLAYFRNRAPLDDSGMPKDRFSAEMPDATLATLKIQPSEPRDSAVYFCASGLVTVYTFGSGTRLTVV.

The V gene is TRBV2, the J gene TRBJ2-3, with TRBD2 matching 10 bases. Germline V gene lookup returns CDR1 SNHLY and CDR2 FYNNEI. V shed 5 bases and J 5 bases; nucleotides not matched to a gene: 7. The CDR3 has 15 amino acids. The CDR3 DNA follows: TGTGCCAGCAGTACTCGGACTAGCGGCGAAGATACGCAGTATTTT. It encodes CASSTRTSGEDTQYF.

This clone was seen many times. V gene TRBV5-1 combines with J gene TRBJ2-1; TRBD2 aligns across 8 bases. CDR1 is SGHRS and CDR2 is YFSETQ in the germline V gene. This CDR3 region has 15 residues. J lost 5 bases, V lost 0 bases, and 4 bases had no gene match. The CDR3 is CASSLDSGAHNEQFF. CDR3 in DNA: TGCGCCAGCAGCTTGGATAGCGGGGCTCACAATGAGCAGTTCTTC.

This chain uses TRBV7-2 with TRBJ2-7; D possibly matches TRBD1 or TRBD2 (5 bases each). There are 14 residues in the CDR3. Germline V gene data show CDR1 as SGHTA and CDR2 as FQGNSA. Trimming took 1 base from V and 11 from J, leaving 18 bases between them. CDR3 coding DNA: TGTGCCAGCAGCTTAGGGCTTGTAAGGGGAGCCGAGTACTTC. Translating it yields CASSLGLVRGAEYF.

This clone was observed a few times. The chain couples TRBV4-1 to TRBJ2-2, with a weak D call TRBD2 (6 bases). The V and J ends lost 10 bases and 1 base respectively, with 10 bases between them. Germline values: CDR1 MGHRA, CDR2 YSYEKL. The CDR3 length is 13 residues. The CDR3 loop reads CATGDQNTGELFF. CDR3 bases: TGCGCCACGGGAGATCAGAACACCGGGGAGCTGTTTTTT.

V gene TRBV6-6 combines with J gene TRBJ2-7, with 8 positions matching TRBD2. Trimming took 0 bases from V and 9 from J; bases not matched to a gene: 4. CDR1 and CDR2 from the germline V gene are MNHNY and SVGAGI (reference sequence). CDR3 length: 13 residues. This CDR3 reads CASSYSILAGQYF. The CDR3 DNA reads TGTGCCAGCAGTTACTCGATCCTAGCGGGGCAGTACTTC.

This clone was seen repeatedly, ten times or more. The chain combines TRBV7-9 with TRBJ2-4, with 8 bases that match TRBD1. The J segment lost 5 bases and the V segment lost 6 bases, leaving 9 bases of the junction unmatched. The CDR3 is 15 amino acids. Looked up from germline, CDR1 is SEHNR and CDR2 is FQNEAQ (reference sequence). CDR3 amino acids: CASSSYRTGQNIQYF. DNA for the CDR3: TGTGCCAGCAGTTCCTACCGGACAGGGCAAAACATTCAGTACTTC.

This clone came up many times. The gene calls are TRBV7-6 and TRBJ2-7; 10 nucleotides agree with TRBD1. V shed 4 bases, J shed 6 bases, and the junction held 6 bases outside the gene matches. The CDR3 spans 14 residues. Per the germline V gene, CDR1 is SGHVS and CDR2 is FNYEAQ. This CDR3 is CASSYRTGGGEQYF. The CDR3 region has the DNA TGTGCCAGCAGCTACCGGACAGGGGGAGGCGAGCAGTACTTC.

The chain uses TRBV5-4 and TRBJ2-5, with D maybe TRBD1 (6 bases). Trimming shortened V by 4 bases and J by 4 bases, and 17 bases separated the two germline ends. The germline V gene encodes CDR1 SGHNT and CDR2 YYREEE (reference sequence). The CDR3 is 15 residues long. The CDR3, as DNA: TGTGCCAGCAGCGCGGCACAGGGCGGTCGAGAGACCCAGTACTTC. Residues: CASSAAQGGRETQYF.

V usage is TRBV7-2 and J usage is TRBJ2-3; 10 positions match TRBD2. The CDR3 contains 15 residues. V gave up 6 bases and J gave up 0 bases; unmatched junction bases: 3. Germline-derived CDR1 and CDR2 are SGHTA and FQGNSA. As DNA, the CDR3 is TGTGCCAGCAGAACTAGCGGGGTGAGCACAGATACGCAGTATTTT. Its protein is CASRTSGVSTDTQYF.

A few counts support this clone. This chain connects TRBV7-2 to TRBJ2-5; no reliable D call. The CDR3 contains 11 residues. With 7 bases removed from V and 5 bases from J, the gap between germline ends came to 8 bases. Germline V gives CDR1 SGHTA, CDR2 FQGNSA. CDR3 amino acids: CASMRSETQYF. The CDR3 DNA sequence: TGTGCCAGCATGAGATCGGAGACCCAGTACTTC. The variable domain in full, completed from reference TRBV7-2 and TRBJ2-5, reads GAGVSQSPSNKVTEKGKDVELRCDPISGHTALYWYRQSLGQGLEFLIYFQGNSAPDKSGLPSDRFSAERTGGSVSTLTIQRTQQEDSAVYLCASMRSETQYFGPGTRLLVL.

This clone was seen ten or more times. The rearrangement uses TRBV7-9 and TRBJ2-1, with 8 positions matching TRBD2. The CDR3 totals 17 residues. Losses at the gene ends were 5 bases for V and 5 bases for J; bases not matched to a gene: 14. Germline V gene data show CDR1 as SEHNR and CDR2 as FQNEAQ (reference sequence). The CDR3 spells CASSQGTVLAVHNEQFF. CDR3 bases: TGTGCCAGCAGCCAGGGTACCGTACTAGCGGTTCACAATGAGCAGTTCTTC.

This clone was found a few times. In DNA form, the CDR3 reads TGTGCCAGCAATTGGGCCTCCTACAATGAGCAGTTCTTC. This translates into CASNWASYNEQFF. This chain links TRBV2 with TRBJ2-1; D is unresolved. The V end was cut by 7 bases, the J end by 0 bases, with 7 bases between. The CDR3 has 13 residues. The germline V gene has CDR1 SNHLY and CDR2 FYNNEI.

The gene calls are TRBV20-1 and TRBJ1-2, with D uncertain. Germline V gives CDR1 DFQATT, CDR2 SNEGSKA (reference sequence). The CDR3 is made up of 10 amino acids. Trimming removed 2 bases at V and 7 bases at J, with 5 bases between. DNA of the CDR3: TGCAGTGCTAGACGTAGTGGCTACACCTTC. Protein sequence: CSARRSGYTF.

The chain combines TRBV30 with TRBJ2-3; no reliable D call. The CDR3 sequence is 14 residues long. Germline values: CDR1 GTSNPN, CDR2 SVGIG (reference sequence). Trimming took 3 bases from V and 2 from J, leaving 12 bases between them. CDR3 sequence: CAWRSAFPTDTQYF. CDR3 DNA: TGTGCCTGGAGGTCAGCCTTCCCCACAGATACGCAGTATTTT. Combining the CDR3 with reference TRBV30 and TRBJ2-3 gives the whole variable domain SQTIHQWPATLVQPVGSPLSLECTVEGTSNPNLYWYRQAAGRGLQLLFYSVGIGQISSEVPQNLSASRPQDRQFILSSKKLLLSDSGFYLCAWRSAFPTDTQYFGPGTRLTVL.

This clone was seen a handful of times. CDR3 residues: CSVLVGGELFF. DNA of the CDR3: TGCAGCGTGCTAGTCGGCGGGGAGCTGTTTTTT. The chain couples TRBV29-1 to TRBJ2-2; D is ambiguous. Between the trimmed V and J ends, which lost 6 bases and 7 bases, there was a span of 9 bases. Germline CDR1 and CDR2: SQVTM and ANQGSEA. The CDR3 loop spans 11 amino acids.

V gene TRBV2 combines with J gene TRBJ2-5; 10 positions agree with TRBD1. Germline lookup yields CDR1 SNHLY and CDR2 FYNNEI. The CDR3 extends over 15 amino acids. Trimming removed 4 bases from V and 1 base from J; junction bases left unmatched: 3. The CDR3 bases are TGTGCCAGCAGTGGGGACAGGGGACTCCAAGAGACCCAGTACTTC. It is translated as CASSGDRGLQETQYF.

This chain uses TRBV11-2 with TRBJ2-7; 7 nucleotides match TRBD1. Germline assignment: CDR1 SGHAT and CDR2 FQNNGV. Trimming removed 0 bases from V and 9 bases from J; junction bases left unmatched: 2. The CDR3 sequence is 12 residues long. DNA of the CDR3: TGTGCCAGCAGCTTAGAAAGGGGGCCGCAGTACTTC. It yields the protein CASSLERGPQYF.

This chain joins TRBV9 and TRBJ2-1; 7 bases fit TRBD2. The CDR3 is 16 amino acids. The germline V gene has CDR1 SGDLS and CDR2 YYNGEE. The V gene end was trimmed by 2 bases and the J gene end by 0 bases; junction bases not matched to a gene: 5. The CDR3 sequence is CASSVEAGSSYNEQFF. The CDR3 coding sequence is TGTGCCAGCAGCGTTGAAGCGGGGAGCTCCTACAATGAGCAGTTCTTC. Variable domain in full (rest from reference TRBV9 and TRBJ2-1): DSGVTQTPKHLITATGQRVTLRCSPRSGDLSVYWYQQSLDQGLQFLIQYYNGEERAKGNILERFSAQQFPDLHSELNLSSLELGDSALYFCASSVEAGSSYNEQFFGPGTRLTVL.

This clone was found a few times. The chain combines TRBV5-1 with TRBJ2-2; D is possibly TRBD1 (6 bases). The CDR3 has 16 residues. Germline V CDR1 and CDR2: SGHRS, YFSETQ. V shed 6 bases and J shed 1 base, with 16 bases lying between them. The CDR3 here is CASTSRVQGNTGELFF. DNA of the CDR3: TGCGCCAGCACCAGTCGCGTACAGGGGAACACCGGGGAGCTGTTTTTT.

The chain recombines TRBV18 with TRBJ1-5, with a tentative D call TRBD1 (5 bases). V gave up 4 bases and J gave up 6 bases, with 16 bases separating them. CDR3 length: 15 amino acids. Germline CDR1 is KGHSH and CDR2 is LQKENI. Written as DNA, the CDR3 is TGTGCCAGCTCACTCAGGCAGGGATCGGGTCAGCCCCAGCATTTT. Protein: CASSLRQGSGQPQHF. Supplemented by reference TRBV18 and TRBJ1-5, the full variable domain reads NAGVMQNPRHLVRRRGQEARLRCSPMKGHSHVYWYRQLPEEGLKFMVYLQKENIIDESGMPKERFSAEFPKEGPSILRIQQVVRGDSAAYFCASSLRQGSGQPQHFGDGTRLSIL.